Listed below are T cell receptor beta chains from one sample, sequenced in a study of PD-1 blockade in mismatch repair-deficient tumors. Here immunoSEQ multiplex PCR was the method, and the copy in TCRdb shows in-frame clones only, minus some. The sample includes around 18,000 clones, roughly 84% seen only once; the top ten take roughly 1.5%. This specimen was PBMCs, taken approximately 22 weeks after starting pembrolizumab. All receptors come from an adult with mismatch repair-deficient cancer. Both conserved end residues are part of each CDR3. The D gene is left open where the match is weak. Size tells how often a clone was seen (once, few, many) or the class of an expanded clone, and some rows leave it out.

NA	NA	TRBV15	TRBJ2-1	CATSRDRAGWFF	TGTGCCACCAGCAGAGATAGGGCAGGGTGGTTCTTC
NA	TRBD1	TRBV18	TRBJ1-4	CASSLGQGSNEKLFF	TGTGCCAGCTCACTGGGACAGGGCTCTAATGAAAAACTGTTTTTT
NA	TRBD1	TRBV14	TRBJ1-6	CASSQAGGLSSPLHF	TGTGCCAGCAGCCAAGCAGGGGGATTGAGTTCACCCCTCCACTTT
NA	NA	TRBV7-9	TRBJ2-7	CASASGLRSYEQYF	TGTGCCAGCGCTTCGGGACTGCGATCCTACGAGCAGTACTTC
few	TRBD1	TRBV10-3	TRBJ2-7	CAISGRQGLPYEQYF	TGTGCCATCAGCGGCCGACAGGGGCTCCCCTACGAGCAGTACTTC
few	TRBD2	TRBV6-1	TRBJ2-7	CACWGGREQYF	TGTGCCTGCTGGGGAGGGCGCGAGCAGTACTTC
NA	NA	TRBV15	TRBJ2-7	CATSRDAGSSYEQYF	TGTGCCACCAGCAGAGATGCCGGGAGCTCCTACGAGCAGTACTTC
NA	TRBD1	TRBV28	TRBJ1-4	CASNRHDRGHEKLFF	TGTGCCAGCAACCGACATGACAGGGGACATGAAAAACTGTTTTTT
NA	TRBD1	TRBV2	TRBJ2-1	CASSLSPGQGANEQFF	TGTGCCAGCAGCCTCAGCCCGGGACAGGGGGCGAATGAGCAGTTCTTC
NA	NA	TRBV27	TRBJ2-4	CASSLSAIAKNIQYF	TGTGCCAGCAGTTTAAGCGCTATAGCCAAAAACATTCAGTACTTC
NA	TRBD1	TRBV5-1	TRBJ1-2	CASSPGQQFGYGYTF	TGCGCCAGCAGCCCGGGACAGCAATTTGGCTATGGCTACACCTTC
once	TRBD1	TRBV18	TRBJ1-1	CASSPRTGGASEAFF	TGTGCCAGCTCACCTCGGACAGGGGGCGCGTCTGAAGCTTTCTTT
NA	NA	TRBV30	TRBJ1-1	CAWSVRVANTEAFF	TGTGCCTGGAGTGTACGCGTCGCGAACACTGAAGCTTTCTTT
NA	NA	TRBV30	TRBJ1-5	CAWNTRQSNQPQHF	TGTGCCTGGAATACCCGACAGAGCAATCAGCCCCAGCATTTT
NA	NA	TRBV6-6	TRBJ2-1	CASSYSTSSEQFF	TGTGCCAGCAGTTACTCGACTAGTAGTGAGCAGTTCTTC
few	NA	TRBV28	TRBJ2-7	CASSLAGTDTYEQYF	TGTGCCAGCAGTTTAGCGGGGACCGATACCTACGAGCAGTACTTC
NA	TRBD2	TRBV6-4	TRBJ2-4	CAIPGLAVPSIAKNIQYF	TGTGCCATCCCGGGACTAGCGGTACCCTCCATAGCCAAAAACATTCAGTACTTC
NA	NA	TRBV5-1	TRBJ1-5	CASSPGPKDQPQHF	TGCGCCAGCAGCCCGGGTCCGAAGGATCAGCCCCAGCATTTT
NA	NA	TRBV7-9	TRBJ1-5	CASSTGQTNQPQHF	TGTGCCAGCAGCACGGGACAAACCAATCAGCCCCAGCATTTT
NA	TRBD1	TRBV7-6	TRBJ1-6	CASSFSTGDSPLHF	TGTGCCAGCAGCTTTTCGACAGGGGATTCACCCCTCCACTTT
NA	NA	TRBV19	TRBJ1-1	CASSPSGVTEAFF	TGTGCCAGTAGTCCCTCCGGGGTCACTGAAGCTTTCTTT
NA	TRBD1	TRBV27	TRBJ1-6	CASSLRTGQGYNSPLHF	TGTGCCAGCAGTTTAAGGACGGGACAGGGCTATAATTCACCCCTCCACTTT
NA	NA	TRBV28	TRBJ1-2	CASSPVSMGNYGYTF	TGTGCCAGCAGTCCAGTCTCCATGGGCAACTATGGCTACACCTTC
NA	TRBD1	TRBV5-1	TRBJ1-4	CASSRDRVEEKLFF	TGCGCCAGCAGCCGCGACAGGGTAGAAGAAAAACTGTTTTTT
NA	TRBD1	TRBV5-4	TRBJ2-2	CASSRGQGFIGELFF	TGTGCCAGCAGCAGGGGACAGGGGTTTATCGGGGAGCTGTTTTTT
NA	NA	TRBV5-1	TRBJ1-1	CASSLTVNTEAFF	TGCGCCAGCAGCTTGACAGTGAACACTGAAGCTTTCTTT
NA	NA	TRBV5-1	TRBJ1-5	CASSLQGGEQPQHF	TGCGCCAGCAGCCTCCAAGGGGGGGAACAGCCCCAGCATTTT
NA	NA	TRBV11-2	TRBJ2-7	CASSRRGAYGQYF	TGTGCCAGCAGCCGTCGGGGGGCCTACGGGCAGTACTTC
few	TRBD1	TRBV28	TRBJ2-7	CASSWDRYEQYF	TGTGCCAGCAGTTGGGACAGATACGAGCAGTACTTC
NA	NA	TRBV4-1	TRBJ2-5	CASSLAGENIQETQYF	TGCGCCAGCAGCCTTGCGGGTGAAAACATCCAAGAGACCCAGTACTTC
NA	TRBD2	TRBV10-3	TRBJ2-3	CAISASTGTSGSTDTQYF	TGTGCCATCAGTGCGTCTACCGGGACTAGCGGGAGTACAGATACGCAGTATTTT
NA	TRBD2	TRBV7-9	TRBJ2-3	CASSSGLASLDTQYF	TGTGCCAGCAGCTCCGGACTAGCGAGTCTAGATACGCAGTATTTT
NA	NA	TRBV2	TRBJ2-1	CVLLPPRDEQFF	TGTGTTTTGCTCCCCCCCAGGGATGAGCAGTTCTTC
NA	TRBD2	TRBV2	TRBJ2-1	CASSAQLAGGDEQFF	TGTGCCAGCAGTGCCCAACTAGCGGGAGGGGATGAGCAGTTCTTC
NA	TRBD2	TRBV11-3	TRBJ2-5	CASSFSFGTRQETQYF	TGTGCCAGCAGCTTCTCTTTCGGGACTAGGCAAGAGACCCAGTACTTC
NA	TRBD2	TRBV4-2	TRBJ2-1	CASSQALAGGHNEQFF	TGTGCCAGCAGCCAAGCACTAGCGGGAGGGCACAATGAGCAGTTCTTC
NA	TRBD2	TRBV7-2	TRBJ2-2	CASSLVGTSGTGELFF	TGTGCCAGCAGCTTAGTTGGGACTAGTGGGACCGGGGAGCTGTTTTTT
NA	NA	TRBV6-1	TRBJ1-5	CASSERGTGSNQPQHF	TGTGCCAGCAGTGAAAGGGGGACCGGTAGCAATCAGCCCCAGCATTTT
NA	TRBD1	TRBV30	TRBJ1-6	CAWNEQGGSPLHF	TGTGCCTGGAATGAACAGGGGGGTTCACCCCTCCACTTT
once	NA	TRBV15	TRBJ1-1	CATSRDLGGTEAFF	TGTGCCACCAGCAGAGATCTGGGGGGCACTGAAGCTTTCTTT
NA	TRBD2	TRBV4-1	TRBJ2-5	CASSQDKGGLAGRETQYF	TGCGCCAGCAGCCAAGATAAGGGGGGACTAGCGGGAAGAGAGACCCAGTACTTC
NA	NA	TRBV21-1	TRBJ2-3	CASSKKIIIAGAQTSTDTQYF	TGTGCCAGCAGCAAAAAGATTATTATAGCGGGAGCCCAGACTAGCACAGATACGCAGTATTTT
NA	TRBD2	TRBV9	TRBJ2-1	CASSEAGTYNEQFF	TGTGCCAGCAGCGAAGCGGGAACCTACAATGAGCAGTTCTTC
NA	NA	TRBV28	TRBJ2-2	CASSQDPGELFF	TGTGCCAGCAGCCAGGATCCCGGGGAGCTGTTTTTT
NA	NA	TRBV2	TRBJ1-1	CASSDRNTEAFF	TGTGCCAGCAGTGACAGGAACACTGAAGCTTTCTTT
NA	TRBD1	TRBV5-1	TRBJ1-4	CASSSGTGTATNEKLFF	TGCGCCAGCAGCTCGGGAACCGGGACAGCAACTAATGAAAAACTGTTTTTT
few	TRBD2	TRBV9	TRBJ2-7	CASSVGLAGYEQYF	TGTGCCAGCAGCGTAGGACTAGCGGGCTACGAGCAGTACTTC
NA	NA	TRBV7-2	TRBJ1-1	CASSHGQPGNTEAFF	TGTGCCAGCAGCCACGGACAACCAGGGAACACTGAAGCTTTCTTT